These 5 T cell receptor beta chains were sequenced from one sample in a study of cytomegalovirus exposure and HLA in healthy donors. The PCR used 60 Vbeta and 13 Jbeta primers. Profiling relied on immunoSEQ multiplex PCR, and the TCRdb table lists in-frame clones only, not all of them. The sample includes approximately 170,000 clones, roughly 73% of them seen just once. Sequencing used PBMCs. Source of these receptors: a female donor in good health and CMV-seronegative.

V gene TRBV9 combines with J gene TRBJ2-3; D call uncertain. Between the trimmed V and J ends, which lost 2 bases and 2 bases, there was a span of 6 bases. This CDR3 comprises 13 residues. Germline V gives CDR1 SGDLS, CDR2 YYNGEE. DNA of the CDR3: TGTGCCAGCAGCGTGTCCCACACAGATACGCAGTATTTT. It is translated as CASSVSHTDTQYF.

The rearrangement links TRBV5-6 to TRBJ1-5, with 9 bases identical to TRBD1. This CDR3 spans 17 amino acids. With 3 bases clipped from V and 0 bases from J, the junction kept 7 bases outside the gene matches. Germline-derived CDR1 and CDR2 are SGHDT and YYEEEE. The chain's CDR3 is CASSSRRQGVSNQPQHF. The DNA for the CDR3 is TGTGCCAGCAGCTCCCGTAGACAGGGGGTTAGCAATCAGCCCCAGCATTTT.

The V gene is TRBV11-2, the J gene TRBJ1-1; perhaps TRBD1 as D (5 bases). Germline V CDR1 and CDR2: SGHAT, FQNNGV. The CDR3 has 14 residues. Between the trimmed V and J ends, which lost 3 bases and 6 bases, there was a span of 14 bases. As DNA, the CDR3 is TGTGCCAGCAGCTTGTGGACAAAAGAGGCTGAAGCTTTCTTT. Protein product: CASSLWTKEAEAFF.

J is TRBJ1-2 and V is TRBV20-1; D unclear. The CDR3 sequence is 11 residues long. The V end lost 5 bases, the J end lost 6 bases, and 10 bases lay between the germline ends. Per the germline V gene, CDR1 is DFQATT and CDR2 is SNEGSKA (reference sequence). The CDR3 region is CSAGWADGYTF. CDR3 nucleotide sequence: TGCAGTGCTGGTTGGGCAGATGGCTACACCTTC.

This chain links TRBV4-1 with TRBJ2-3; TRBD1 agrees at 8 bases. The CDR3 extends over 17 amino acids. Germline CDR1 reads MGHRA; CDR2 reads YSYEKL. The ends lost 2 bases at V and 1 base at J; junction bases unmatched: 8. CDR3 in DNA: TGCGCCAGCAGCCAAAGCCCTCCGACAGGGGGCACAGATACGCAGTATTTT. Translating it yields CASSQSPPTGGTDTQYF.